This section outlines one T cell receptor (beta chain) sequence together with its context. This clone was recorded only once. Its antigen is unknown. No base quality information exists; no much larger clone differs at one position. Each donor gave one peripheral blood draw, about 110 mL on average, collected into heparinised tubes. A BD FACSAria II was used to sort naive, central memory, regulatory and stem cell-like memory CD4+ T cells with a panel that included CD45RO, CCR7, CD25, CD127, CD95 and CD27. Every sorted population had a purity above 95%. PBMCs were isolated immediately by Lymphoprep density gradient centrifugation and stained directly without culture. So that batch effects would be minimized, each experiment stained and sorted samples in pairs, pairing one healthy donor with one patient. This sample was included in a study of beta chain features in type 1 diabetes (dated by TCRdb to 2016 to 2019). Regarding the study in general: No differences in mean age, gender distribution, total cell number or subset yield were found between patients and healthy donors. Across all samples, about 110 million sorted cells were examined, and cell number per subset correlated strongly with RNA yield. The study compared TCRB repertoires of sorted circulating CD4+ T cell subsets between recently diagnosed type 1 diabetes patients and matched healthy donors. Whereas all 30 or so donors provided naive and central memory subsets, regulatory and stem cell-like memory subsets were isolated from just 8 patients and about 8 healthy donors.

General conclusions and limits of the study: Fewer insertions and more nucleotide deletions at VDJ recombination sites were observed in patients with type 1 diabetes, implying thymic rearrangement abnormalities. Type 1 diabetes patients showed a moderate but significant shortening of TCRB CDR3 length in all four CD4+ subsets. Because cDNA rather than genomic DNA was sequenced, highly expressing activated cells could have been over-represented, although no difference in activation and CD3 levels was found between groups. Naive, central memory and regulatory TCRB repertoires appeared more similar among patients than among healthy donors. PCR might favor shorter templates, but patient and control samples were amplified and corrected together, so any skew would affect both groups equally. Because small numbers of individuals were included in the HLA sub-analyses, any influence of HLA type on TCRB rearrangement was left unresolved.

The High Capacity cDNA Reverse Transcription Kit was used to reverse transcribe all of the isolated RNA, meaning that expressed TCRB transcripts were what got sequenced. Naive, central memory and regulatory T cell samples underwent deep immunoSEQ sequencing, averaging around 3.9 million total reads per sample. Sorted cells were lysed in RLT buffer, and RNA was extracted using DNase-treated RNeasy Micro or Mini kits according to cell number. Each cell subset was processed separately to prevent cross-contamination, with patient and healthy donor samples processed together. The immunoSEQ multiplex PCR was used to amplify TCRB sequences from cDNA, yielding 87-bp fragments that span the CDR3 region. The amplicons were sequenced using the Illumina HiSeq platform. On the study's bioinformatics: PCR bias was corrected computationally using synthetic template baselines, and reads within Hamming distance 2 were collapsed, with unmergeable singletons discarded. Reads were aligned against IMGT so that V, D and J genes, CDR3 length and insertions or deletions at six rearrangement sites could be assigned. Within each subset, clonotype counts were normalized to sorted cell number, and only after that were true diversity and Gini coefficients computed with the tcR R package. The overlap coefficient, calculated on TCRB nucleotide sequences, was used to quantify repertoire sharing. As a proxy for the pre-selection repertoire, out-of-frame TCRB sequences from naive cells were analyzed. Here the immuneACCESS table is served through TCRdb, limited to in-frame sequences with V and J called. Missing clones are a known gap in these copies; in checked studies unresolved V genes cover under half, and the rest lacks a known reason. D and trimming come from the DNA, and the V and J calls and clone size come from that table. The sample data list some 290,000 clones, and roughly an eighth of these were observed just once. Over 0.015% of the sample is held by the ten biggest clonotypes.

Its CDR3 holds 13 amino acids, cysteine through phenylalanine. Of the read, only the CDR3 DNA is kept; its 39 bases are in frame from base 1. The junction carries 12 bases between V and J, which are trimmed by 9 bases and 2 bases respectively. The germline V gene (reference sequence) yields LNHNV for CDR1 and YYDKDF for CDR2. The rearrangement combines TRBV15 with TRBJ2-3; the D gene cannot be named for sure. The sequenced material came from naive CD4+ T cells from blood. What this sample's cell subset or site label stands for: true naive CD4+ T cells. This sequence originates from a man in his thirties or forties with type 1 diabetes. CDR3 reads: CATLREDTDTQYF. Read as DNA, the sequence is TGTGCCACTCTTCGTGAGGACACAGATACGCAGTATTTT. This CDR3, with the reference TRBV15 and TRBJ2-3 proteins standing in past its ends, gives the full variable domain DAMVIQNPRYQVTQFGKPVTLSCSQTLNHNVMYWYQQKSSQAPKLLFHYYDKDFNNEADTPDNFQSRRPNTSFCFLDIRSPGLGDTAMYLCATLREDTDTQYFGPGTRLTVL.